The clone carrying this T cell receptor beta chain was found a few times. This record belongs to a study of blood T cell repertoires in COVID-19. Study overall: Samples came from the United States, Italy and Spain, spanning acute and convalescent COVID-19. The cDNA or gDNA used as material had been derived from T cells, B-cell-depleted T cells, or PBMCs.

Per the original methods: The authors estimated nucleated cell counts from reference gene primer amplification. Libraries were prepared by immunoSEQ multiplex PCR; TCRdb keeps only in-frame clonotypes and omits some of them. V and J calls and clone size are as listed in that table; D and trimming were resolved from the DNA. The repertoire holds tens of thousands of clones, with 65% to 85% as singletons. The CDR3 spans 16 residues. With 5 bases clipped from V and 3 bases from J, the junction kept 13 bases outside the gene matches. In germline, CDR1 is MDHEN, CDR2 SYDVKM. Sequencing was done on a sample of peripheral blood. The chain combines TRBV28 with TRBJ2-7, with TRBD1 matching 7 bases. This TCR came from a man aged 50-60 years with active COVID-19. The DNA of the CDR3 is TGTGCCAGCAGTCCCCTACTGACAGGGTTCTTCTACGAGCAGTACTTC. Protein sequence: CASSPLLTGFFYEQYF.